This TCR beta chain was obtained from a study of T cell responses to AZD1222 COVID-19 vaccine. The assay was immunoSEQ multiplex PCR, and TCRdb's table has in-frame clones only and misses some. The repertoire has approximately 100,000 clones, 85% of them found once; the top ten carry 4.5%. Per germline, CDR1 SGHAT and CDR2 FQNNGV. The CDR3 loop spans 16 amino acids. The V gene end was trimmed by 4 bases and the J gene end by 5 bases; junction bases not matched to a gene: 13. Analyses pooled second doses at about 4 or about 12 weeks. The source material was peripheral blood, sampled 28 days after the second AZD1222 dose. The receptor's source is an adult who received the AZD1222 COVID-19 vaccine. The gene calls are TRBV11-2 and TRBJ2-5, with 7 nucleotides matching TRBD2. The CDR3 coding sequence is TGTGCCAGCAGCTCGGGGGGAGCGAACCTCGTGGAGACCCAGTACTTC. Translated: CASSSGGANLVETQYF.